This TCR beta chain was recovered during a study of siplizumab effects on memory and regulatory T cells. Study-wide points: The authors could not assign a naive or memory phenotype to roughly 80-96% of proliferating CD4+ or CD8+ clones. The study found that mappable alloreactive CD4+ clones averaged around 68% Treg-derived with siplizumab and 25% to 30% in controls. Naive T cell populations appeared to exhibit greater diversity than memory cells and appeared to be major alloresponse contributors.

As concerns this clone: Its antigen remains unknown.

Sequencing was performed with immunoSEQ multiplex PCR; in TCRdb, only in-frame clones are kept and a portion is missing. The sample has about 100,000 clones; around 92% are singletons. This TCR was recovered from a human donor in good health. Input material: CD4+ T cells sorted from blood.

In nucleotides, the CDR3 is TGTGCCAGCAGACAGTTCTATGGCTACACCTTC. Encoded protein: CASRQFYGYTF. This chain joins TRBV6-1 and TRBJ1-2; D not resolved. Germline lookup yields CDR1 MNHNS and CDR2 SASEGT. The V end was cut by 6 bases, the J end by 4 bases, with 6 bases between. The length of the CDR3 is 11 residues.